This TCR beta chain was sequenced in a study of blood T cell repertoires in COVID-19. Turning to the study itself: Samples taken during acute and convalescent COVID-19 were collected in the United States, Italy and Spain.

The CDR3 spans 14 residues. Germline V gene sequence: CDR1 MDHEN, CDR2 SYDVKM. Recovered status applied to Cohort 3 donors who had two consecutive negative PCRs. It also applied to those with clearance or with symptom resolution. Using immunoSEQ multiplex PCR, the repertoire was profiled, and TCRdb retains in-frame clones only, with some absent. The top ten clones hold around 4.5% of a sample with approximately 290,000 clones, roughly 88% of them seen once. As concerns this clone: Relative to the germline gene, one junction end is altered; a read error may explain this.

Sequencing input: PBMCs or T cells enriched from blood (not recorded which). The sequence came from a woman aged 25 to 45 who had recovered from COVID-19. This sequence joins TRBV28 and TRBJ1-5; D uncertain. CDR3 sequence: CASSLSLSDQPQHF. The DNA of the CDR3 is TGTGCCAGCAGTTTATCCCTTAGCGATCAGCCCCAGCATTTT.